The 22 T cell receptor beta chains in this list originate from one sample, sequenced in a study of post-analysis software for immune sequencing data. Whole-study findings and limits: Comparison of patients with controls showed about 5 TRBV segments more frequent in patients, TRBV5-6, TRBV5-1 and TRBV20-1 among them.

TCR beta libraries were prepared from cDNA with unique molecular identifiers. TCRdb processed the PCR reads anew with MiXCR; each CDR3 protein has one entry. Of 700,000 to 900,000 distinct CDR3 sequences listed, under 60% are singletons. What these receptors recognize is not known. The sample comprised blood. Source of these receptors: a girl under 18 with multiple sclerosis.

This clonotype was observed a few times. The V gene is TRBV12-3 or TRBV12-4, the J gene TRBJ1-2; unclear D gene. Trimming left V 5 bases short and J 5 bases short, with 9 bases between. This CDR3 comprises 12 residues. The CDR3 DNA is TGTGCCAGCAGTCAGGAATCGTATGGCTACACCTTC. Protein sequence: CASSQESYGYTF.

Only a few counts were recorded for this clonotype. CDR3 residues: CASSGNRGQGVYEQYF. DNA of the CDR3: TGTGCCAGCAGCGGTAACCGTGGACAGGGAGTATACGAGCAGTACTTC. The V gene is TRBV14, the J gene TRBJ2-5; 8 bases match TRBD1. The DNA end favors TRBJ2-7, so the J call may be wrong. The CDR3 contains 16 residues. Germline V gene sequence: CDR1 SGHDN, CDR2 FVKESK.

The V and J genes are TRBV5-6 and TRBJ2-7; 7 positions match TRBD2. V was clipped by 4 bases and J by 4 bases; unmatched bases: 5. The CDR3 extends over 13 amino acids. Germline CDR1 is SGHDT and CDR2 is YYEEEE. The DNA for the CDR3 is TGTGCCAGCAGCCCGGGGGGACGTTACGAGCAGTACTTC. Protein: CASSPGGRYEQYF. The variable domain in full, with the rest retrieved from reference TRBV5-6 and TRBJ2-7, is DAGVTQSPTHLIKTRGQQVTLRCSPKSGHDTVSWYQQALGQGPQFIFQYYEEEERQRGNFPDRFSGHQFPNYSSELNVNALLLGDSALYLCASSPGGRYEQYFGPGTRLTVT.

This clonotype was seen at least ten times. The V gene is TRBV5-1, the J gene TRBJ2-1; TRBD1 matches 8 bases. V dropped 4 bases and J dropped 7; count of bases not matched to a gene: 7. Germline CDR1 and CDR2: SGHRS and YFSETQ. This CDR3 region has 14 residues. The CDR3 sequence: CASSPWTGRNEQFF. The CDR3 coding sequence is TGCGCCAGCAGCCCCTGGACAGGGAGGAATGAGCAGTTCTTC.

The V gene is TRBV10-3, the J gene TRBJ1-4, with 8 bases that match TRBD1. V dropped 8 bases and J dropped 2; count of bases not matched to a gene: 7. Per the germline V gene, CDR1 is ENHRY and CDR2 is SYGVKD. This CDR3 region has 15 residues. DNA of the CDR3: TGTGCCATCGGCGGGGCAGGGGGCACTAATGAAAAACTGTTTTTT. This codes for CAIGGAGGTNEKLFF.

This chain links TRBV15 with TRBJ1-4; D is unclear. Per the germline V gene, CDR1 is LNHNV and CDR2 is YYDKDF (reference sequence). Trimming took 1 base from V and 4 from J, leaving 7 bases between them. The CDR3 covers 14 residues. The CDR3 bases are TGTGCCACCAGCAGAGGGGTAGATAATGAAAAACTGTTTTTT. This codes for CATSRGVDNEKLFF. Full variable domain (missing parts from reference TRBV15 and TRBJ1-4): DAMVIQNPRYQVTQFGKPVTLSCSQTLNHNVMYWYQQKSSQAPKLLFHYYDKDFNNEADTPDNFQSRRPNTSFCFLDIRSPGLGDTAMYLCATSRGVDNEKLFFGSGTQLSVL.

The chain uses TRBV12-3 or TRBV12-4 and TRBJ2-7, with a tentative D call TRBD1 (5 bases). The CDR3 loop spans 15 amino acids. The germline V and J ends were trimmed by 4 bases and 4 bases, with 17 bases remaining between them. Written as DNA, the CDR3 is TGTGCCAGCAGTTACCTTGCCAGGGTGAGATACGAGCAGTACTTC. It translates to CASSYLARVRYEQYF.

J is TRBJ1-1 and V is TRBV13, with a tentative D call TRBD1 (6 bases). The CDR3 contains 15 residues. The germline gives CDR1 PRHDT, CDR2 FYEKMQ (reference sequence). V was pared by 0 bases and J by 5 bases, with 13 bases between. In DNA form, the CDR3 reads TGTGCCAGCAGCTTAGGTCCAGGGGATAGAACTGAAGCTTTCTTT. This gives the protein CASSLGPGDRTEAFF. Combining the CDR3 with reference TRBV13 and TRBJ1-1 gives the whole variable domain AAGVIQSPRHLIKEKRETATLKCYPIPRHDTVYWYQQGPGQDPQFLISFYEKMQSDKGSIPDRFSAQQFSDYHSELNMSSLELGDSALYFCASSLGPGDRTEAFFGQGTRLTVV.

This clonotype was detected a few times. The V and J genes are TRBV20-1 and TRBJ2-1; TRBD2 aligns across 7 bases. In germline, CDR1 is DFQATT, CDR2 SNEGSKA (reference sequence). The CDR3 sequence is 14 residues long. V lost 1 base and J lost 0; bases outside the gene matches: 0. CDR3 DNA sequence: TGCAGTGCTAGAGGGGACTACTCCTACAATGAGCAGTTCTTC. It codes for CSARGDYSYNEQFF.

V gene TRBV6-1 combines with J gene TRBJ1-5; D call uncertain. Trimming took 6 bases from V and 2 from J, leaving 11 bases between them. CDR3 size: 14 residues. Germline V gives CDR1 MNHNS, CDR2 SASEGT. CDR3 in amino acids: CASRPILRNQPQHF. CDR3 bases: TGTGCCAGCAGACCGATCCTCCGCAATCAGCCCCAGCATTTT.

The chain couples TRBV29-1 to TRBJ2-4, with 9 nucleotides matching TRBD2. CDR3 size: 17 residues. Trimming took 4 bases from V and 0 from J; bases not matched to a gene: 10. Looked up from germline, CDR1 is SQVTM and CDR2 is ANQGSEA. The CDR3 sequence: CSVVTSGRALAKNIQYF. CDR3 nucleotide sequence: TGCAGCGTTGTGACTAGCGGTCGGGCACTAGCCAAAAACATTCAGTACTTC.

This clonotype came up a few times. This chain joins TRBV6-2 or TRBV6-3 and TRBJ2-7; 9 bases agree with TRBD2. V trimming: 5 bases; J trimming: 1 base; junction bases outside the gene matches: 6. This CDR3 has 15 residues. Germline assignment: CDR1 MNHEY and CDR2 SVGEGT. DNA for the CDR3: TGTGCCAGCAGTAATTTAGCGGGAGTTTCCTACGAGCAGTACTTC. Encoded protein: CASSNLAGVSYEQYF.

The chain employs TRBV7-9 and TRBJ2-1; TRBD2 matches 8 bases. Trimming removed 4 bases from V and 5 bases from J; junction bases left unmatched: 7. Germline V gives CDR1 SEHNR, CDR2 FQNEAQ (reference sequence). The CDR3 is made up of 15 amino acids. CDR3 DNA sequence: TGTGCCAGCAGCTGGAGCGGGAGCGGTAACAATGAGCAGTTCTTC. Translation gives CASSWSGSGNNEQFF.

There are a few counts of this clonotype. This chain joins TRBV29-1 and TRBJ1-1; no firm D call. The V gene lost 7 bases and the J gene lost 1 base, with 13 bases spanning the gap. The CDR3 runs to 13 residues. Germline V gene data show CDR1 as SQVTM and CDR2 as ANQGSEA. The CDR3 DNA sequence: TGCAGCGCCCCAGCTCCAGGGAACACTGAAGCTTTCTTT. Translated, it gives CSAPAPGNTEAFF.

This clonotype was found a few times. This sequence joins TRBV28 and TRBJ1-2; D is uncertain. The length of the CDR3 is 14 residues. V dropped 1 base and J dropped 6 bases, with 12 bases sitting between them. CDR1 is MDHEN and CDR2 is SYDVKM in the germline V gene. The CDR3 nucleotides are TGTGCCAGCAGTTTATCGGCAGAGATGGATGGCTACACCTTC. This gives the protein CASSLSAEMDGYTF.

The V and J genes are TRBV7-9 and TRBJ2-3, with 8 positions matching TRBD1. Germline assignment: CDR1 SEHNR and CDR2 FQNEAQ (reference sequence). V trimming: 5 bases; J trimming: 6 bases; junction bases outside the gene matches: 10. The CDR3 runs to 15 residues. CDR3 residues: CASSQGDTGGDTQYF. The CDR3 DNA sequence: TGTGCCAGCAGCCAGGGGGATACAGGGGGGGATACGCAGTATTTT.

This clonotype was detected only a few times. The V call is TRBV28, the J call TRBJ2-5, with D possibly being TRBD2 (6 bases). Deletions cut 6 bases from V and 5 bases from J, with 19 bases between. CDR3 length: 15 residues. Germline values: CDR1 MDHEN, CDR2 SYDVKM. The CDR3 DNA reads TGTGCCAGCAGCCGAACGGGACTCCTCCGGGAGACCCAGTACTTC. Amino acid sequence: CASSRTGLLRETQYF.

The chain employs TRBV7-9 and TRBJ2-3; D gene unclear. Trimming shortened V by 8 bases and J by 6 bases, and 15 bases separated the two germline ends. The germline CDR1 and CDR2 sequences are SEHNR and FQNEAQ (reference sequence). The CDR3 sequence is 13 residues long. The CDR3 reads CASGPYNSDTQYF. In DNA form, the CDR3 reads TGTGCCAGCGGCCCCTACAACTCGGATACGCAGTATTTT.

This clonotype was counted only a few times. J is TRBJ2-4 and V is TRBV20-1; 8 bases match TRBD2. This CDR3 region has 15 residues. Germline V gene sequence: CDR1 DFQATT, CDR2 SNEGSKA (reference sequence). V gave up 1 base and J gave up 6 bases; unmatched junction bases: 8. The CDR3 loop reads CSARVGAGEGNIQYF. The CDR3 DNA is TGCAGTGCTAGAGTAGGAGCGGGAGAGGGAAACATTCAGTACTTC.

Comments on this clonotype: Its ends do not fully match the called genes, so a read error is possible. The CDR3 here is CAISDISGRAMGETHYF. The CDR3 nucleotides are TGTGCCATCAGTGACATTAGCGGGAGGGCCATGGGGGAGACCCACTACTTC. This sequence joins TRBV10-3 and TRBJ2-5; 11 nucleotides align to TRBD2. CDR1 and CDR2 from the germline V gene are ENHRY and SYGVKD. The CDR3 is 17 amino acids.

The CDR3 loop is CSAEDEFSRGNYGYTF. CDR3 nucleotides: TGCAGTGCTGAGGACGAATTTTCCCGGGGTAACTATGGCTACACCTTC. This chain uses TRBV20-1 with TRBJ1-2, with no clear D. The CDR3 runs to 16 residues. Per the germline V gene, CDR1 is DFQATT and CDR2 is SNEGSKA (reference sequence). V gave up 5 bases and J gave up 1 base, with 20 bases separating them.

This chain joins TRBV28 and TRBJ2-1; the match to TRBD2 covers 10 bases. The CDR3 spans 16 residues. The J segment lost 3 bases and the V segment lost 5 bases, leaving 7 bases of the junction unmatched. Germline CDR1 and CDR2: MDHEN and SYDVKM. In nucleotides, the CDR3 is TGTGCCAGCAGTCTCCCCCTAGCGGGAGACTACAATGAGCAGTTCTTC. This sequence encodes CASSLPLAGDYNEQFF.